This is a list of T cell receptor beta chains from one sample in a study of T cells after yellow fever vaccination. TCRdb analysed the 5' RACE reads with MiXCR anew, one entry per CDR3 protein. The data show approximately 300,000 distinct CDR3 sequences, with around 7% seen just once and roughly a sixth held by the top ten. The sequencing used PBMCs, collected around 45 days after the first yellow fever vaccination. The receptors originated from a man in his late teens or twenties who received the YFV17D yellow fever vaccine. Both conserved end residues are part of each CDR3. D genes are given only for firm matches. The size entry is marked missing in some rows and otherwise reads once, few, many or a size class.

>few|TRBJ2-7|TRBV3-1|NA
TGTGCCAGCAGCCTTTCCGAACAGCAGTACTTC
CASSLSEQQYF
>few|TRBJ1-1|TRBV5-4|NA
TGTGCCAGCAGCCTTTCAGGGAACTCCGAGGACACTGAAGCTTTCTTT
CASSLSGNSEDTEAFF
>NA|TRBJ2-4|TRBV12-5|TRBD1
TGTGCTAGTGGAGCGACAGGGGGGGGAAAAAACATTCAGTACTTC
CASGATGGGKNIQYF
>many|TRBJ1-4|TRBV28|NA
TGTGCCAGCAGTTTATTGCCGCTCCGCGGAAAACTGTTTTTT
CASSLLPLRGKLFF
>many|TRBJ1-2|TRBV29-1|NA
TGCAGCGTTGAAGAGGAAGAGGGGCTCTATGGCTACACCTTC
CSVEEEEGLYGYTF
>once|TRBJ2-1|TRBV20-1|TRBD2
TGCAGTGCTAGAGAGTCAGCGGGGGGGCCAAATGAGCAGTTCTTC
CSARESAGGPNEQFF
>few|TRBJ2-6|TRBV10-3|NA
TGTGCCATCAGTAGCCTCAGGGGTTCGGGGAGCTCTGGGGCCAACGTCCTGACTTTC
CAISSLRGSGSSGANVLTF
>many|TRBJ2-7|TRBV27|TRBD2
TGTGCCAGCAGTTTAGGAGCGGGGGGCTACGAGCAGTACTTC
CASSLGAGGYEQYF
>few|TRBJ1-2|TRBV6-5|NA
TGTGCCAGCAGTTACTTAAGGGAGGGTGGCTACACCTTC
CASSYLREGGYTF
>NA|TRBJ2-7|TRBV6-5|NA
TGTGCCAGCAGTTACTCGGGGCTAGCCCGCCACGAGCAGTACTTC
CASSYSGLARHEQYF
>many|TRBJ2-5|TRBV7-9|NA
TGTGCCAGCAGCTTAGGTCCCCAAGGGGAGACCCAGTACTTC
CASSLGPQGETQYF
>few|TRBJ2-3|TRBV4-3|TRBD1
TGCGCCAGCAGCCAAGGACAGGGGTTTGACACAGATACGCAGTATTTT
CASSQGQGFDTDTQYF
>NA|TRBJ1-5|TRBV19|TRBD1
TGTGCCAGTAGTGCCGGGGGACAGGGGGAAAATCAGCCCCAGCATTTT
CASSAGGQGENQPQHF
>few|TRBJ2-2|TRBV15|NA
TGTGCCACCAGCAGAGAGGGGACGGAGCTGTTTTTT
CATSREGTELFF
>NA|TRBJ2-5|TRBV20-1|TRBD1
TGCAGTGCTTGGGAGGGGACAGGGCAAGAGATCCAGTACTTC
CSAWEGTGQEIQYF
>few|TRBJ1-4|TRBV7-2|NA
TGTGCCAGCAGCTGGAGACAAACAACTAATGAAAAACTGTTTTTT
CASSWRQTTNEKLFF
>many|TRBJ1-1|TRBV6-1|NA
TGTGCCACCCAAACAGGGCCGGACACTGAAGCTTTCTTT
CATQTGPDTEAFF
>few|TRBJ2-5|TRBV20-1|NA
TGCAGTGCTAGAGGGGGGAGTGGGGAGACCCAGTACTTC
CSARGGSGETQYF
>many|TRBJ2-5|TRBV12-3/TRBV12-4|NA
TGTGCCAGCAGTTTCTGGGGTGAGACCCAGTACTTC
CASSFWGETQYF
>NA|TRBJ1-4|TRBV18|NA
TGTGCCAGCTCACCGGGACACAATGAAAAACTGTTTTTT
CASSPGHNEKLFF
>NA|TRBJ1-4|TRBV6-1|TRBD1
TGTGCCAGCAGTAGAGAGGGACAGCTTAATGAAAAACTGTTTTTT
CASSREGQLNEKLFF
>few|TRBJ2-6|TRBV25-1|NA
TGTGCCAGCCGGGCGACTTACGGCTCTGGGGCCAACGTCCTGACTTTC
CASRATYGSGANVLTF
>few|TRBJ2-1|TRBV4-2|NA
TGTGCCAGCAGCCAAGACCTCCTAGCCCCGGATGAGCAGTTCTTC
CASSQDLLAPDEQFF
>NA|TRBJ1-6|TRBV12-3/TRBV12-4|TRBD1
TGTGCCAGCAGTCGGGACAGTGGGAATTCACCCCTCCACTTT
CASSRDSGNSPLHF
>NA|TRBJ2-1|TRBV12-3/TRBV12-4|TRBD1
TGTGCCAGCAGTTTAGGCCTTGGGCTGAAGGGGGCACATGAGCAGTTCTTC
CASSLGLGLKGAHEQFF
>few|TRBJ1-1|TRBV5-4|NA
TGTGCCAGCAGCTTGGATCCGGCTTCCCTTGAAGCTTTCTTT
CASSLDPASLEAFF
>NA|TRBJ1-6|TRBV6-5|NA
TGTGCCAGCAGTTATGGCAGGGAAAATTCACCCCTCCACTTT
CASSYGRENSPLHF
>NA|TRBJ2-3|TRBV20-1|TRBD2
TGCAGTGCTGTTAGCGGGGGCACAGATACGCAGTATTTT
CSAVSGGTDTQYF
>few|TRBJ1-4|TRBV5-4|NA
TGTGCCAGCAGCTTGCAGATGGGACACGGGAGGGAAAAACTGTTTTTT
CASSLQMGHGREKLFF
>NA|TRBJ1-2|TRBV7-9|TRBD1
TGTGCCAGCAGCGACGGTTGGGGACAGAGCTACTATGGCTACACCTTC
CASSDGWGQSYYGYTF
>many|TRBJ2-5|TRBV6-2/TRBV6-3|NA
TGTGCCAGCAGTCAGAGAGCCTTAGAGACCCAGTACTTC
CASSQRALETQYF
>few|TRBJ1-1|TRBV20-1|TRBD1
TGCAGTGCTAGAAGACAGGGGCGGGTGTACACTGAAGCTTTCTTT
CSARRQGRVYTEAFF
>NA|TRBJ2-5|TRBV5-1|NA
TGCGCCAGCAGCTTGGGGCAGGTTCCTGAGACCCAGTACTTC
CASSLGQVPETQYF
>NA|TRBJ2-7|TRBV5-1|TRBD1
TGCGCCAGCAGCGGGGCAGGGGGCAGCTCCTACGAGCAGTACTTC
CASSGAGGSSYEQYF
>many|TRBJ1-1|TRBV20-1|NA
TGCAGTGCCAGGGTGGGACACCCGAACACTGAAGCTTTCTTT
CSARVGHPNTEAFF
>NA|TRBJ1-2|TRBV12-3/TRBV12-4|NA
TGTGCCAGCAGCCTCCGGGCAAGGGAGTGCACCTTC
CASSLRARECTF
>few|TRBJ2-4|TRBV15|TRBD1
TGTGCCACCAGCAGAGGAGGGGGCGAGGCCAAAAACATTCAGTACTTC
CATSRGGGEAKNIQYF
>NA|TRBJ1-2|TRBV5-1|NA
TGCGCCAGCAGCCCCCTTCGAGGGGCGGGCTACACCTTC
CASSPLRGAGYTF
>NA|TRBJ2-3|TRBV7-9|NA
TGTGCCAGCAGACCTCTCTTCGGCACAGATACGCAGTATTTT
CASRPLFGTDTQYF
>few|TRBJ1-6|TRBV7-8|NA
TGTGCCAGCAGCCGAATTGACAGGATAAATTCACCCCTCCACTTT
CASSRIDRINSPLHF
>many|TRBJ1-1|TRBV5-8|NA
TGTGCCAGCAGCCCAGGGTACTCGAACACTGAAGCTTTCTTT
CASSPGYSNTEAFF
>many|TRBJ1-3|TRBV9|NA
TGTGCCAGCAGCGTAGATTTCTCTGGAAACACCATATATTTT
CASSVDFSGNTIYF
>NA|TRBJ1-6|TRBV12-3/TRBV12-4|TRBD1
TGTGCCAGCAGTCGGACAGGCGGGAGAGCACCCCTCCACTTT
CASSRTGGRAPLHF
>many|TRBJ1-1|TRBV4-1|NA
TGCGCCAGCAGCCAAATGGTGGGACTAGTGAACACTGAAGCTTTCTTT
CASSQMVGLVNTEAFF
>NA|TRBJ2-1|TRBV12-3/TRBV12-4|NA
TGTGCCAGCAGCCCCAGAGGGTTCAACTACAATGAGCAGTTCTTC
CASSPRGFNYNEQFF
>NA|TRBJ1-1|TRBV7-3|NA
TGTGCCAGCAGCTTAGGTAACAGTAACACTGAAGCTTTCTTT
CASSLGNSNTEAFF
>few|TRBJ1-1|TRBV7-3|NA
TGTGCCAGCAGCTCCCCAACCGTCGGGTCGGGGAACACTGAAGCTTTCTTT
CASSSPTVGSGNTEAFF
>NA|TRBJ2-7|TRBV5-1|TRBD2
TGCGCCAGCAGCTTAGATCTAGCGGGGGTACCCTACGAGCAGTACTTC
CASSLDLAGVPYEQYF
>few|TRBJ1-4|TRBV5-1|NA
TGCGCCAGCAGCCTGTCCGGGACTCCCGAAAAACTGTTTTTT
CASSLSGTPEKLFF
>NA|TRBJ1-4|TRBV20-1|NA
TGCAGTGCCTTTCGAAGGGAAAGAGCGACTAATGAAAAACTGTTTTTT
CSAFRRERATNEKLFF